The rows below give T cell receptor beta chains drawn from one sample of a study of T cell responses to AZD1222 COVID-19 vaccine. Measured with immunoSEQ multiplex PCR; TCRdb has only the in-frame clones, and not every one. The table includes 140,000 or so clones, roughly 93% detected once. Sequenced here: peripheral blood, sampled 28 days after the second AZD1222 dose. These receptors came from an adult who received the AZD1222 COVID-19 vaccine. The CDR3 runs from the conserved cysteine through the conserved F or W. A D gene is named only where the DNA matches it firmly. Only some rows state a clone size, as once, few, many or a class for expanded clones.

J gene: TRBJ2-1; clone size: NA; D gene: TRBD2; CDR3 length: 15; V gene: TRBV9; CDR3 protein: CASSVGAGGPNEQFF; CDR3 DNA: TGTGCCAGCAGCGTAGGAGCGGGAGGGCCCAATGAGCAGTTCTTC
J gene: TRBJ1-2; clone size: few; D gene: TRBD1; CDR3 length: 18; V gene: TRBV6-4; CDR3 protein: CASSRIPGQGATSYGYTF; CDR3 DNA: TGTGCCAGCAGTCGTATCCCGGGACAGGGAGCGACCTCCTATGGCTACACCTTC
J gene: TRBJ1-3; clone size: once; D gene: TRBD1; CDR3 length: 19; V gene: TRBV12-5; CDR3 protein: CASGLLGLTGVKSGNTIYF; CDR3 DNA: TGTGCTAGTGGTTTGCTCGGCCTGACAGGGGTTAAGTCTGGAAACACCATATATTTT
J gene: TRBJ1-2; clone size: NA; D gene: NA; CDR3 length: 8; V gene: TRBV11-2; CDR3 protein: CASPGYTF; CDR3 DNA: TGTGCCAGTCCAGGCTACACCTTC
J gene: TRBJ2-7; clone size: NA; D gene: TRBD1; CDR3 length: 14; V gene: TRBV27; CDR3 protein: CASSPGQGVYEQYF; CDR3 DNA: TGTGCCAGCAGCCCGGGACAGGGGGTTTACGAGCAGTACTTC
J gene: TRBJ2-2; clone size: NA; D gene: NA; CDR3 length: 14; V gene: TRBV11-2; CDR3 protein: CASSLDLRSGELFF; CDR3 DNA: TGTGCCAGCAGCTTAGATCTGCGTTCCGGGGAGCTGTTTTTT
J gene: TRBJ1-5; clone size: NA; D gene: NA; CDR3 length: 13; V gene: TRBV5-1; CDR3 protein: CASSTGPDQPQHF; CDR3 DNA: TGCGCCAGCAGCACCGGACCCGATCAGCCCCAGCATTTT
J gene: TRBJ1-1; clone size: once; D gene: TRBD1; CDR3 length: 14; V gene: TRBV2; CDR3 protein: CASSLTDRVTEAFF; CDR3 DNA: TGTGCCAGCAGCCTAACTGACAGGGTCACTGAAGCTTTCTTT
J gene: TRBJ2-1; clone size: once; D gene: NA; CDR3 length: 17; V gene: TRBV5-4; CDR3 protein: CASSLGAAAISYNEQFF; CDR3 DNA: TGTGCCAGCAGCTTGGGTGCAGCCGCGATCTCCTACAATGAGCAGTTCTTC
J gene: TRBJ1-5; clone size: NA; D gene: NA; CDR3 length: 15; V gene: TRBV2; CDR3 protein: CASRGLAGGNQPQHF; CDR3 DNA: TGTGCCAGCAGGGGTCTAGCAGGCGGCAATCAGCCCCAGCATTTT
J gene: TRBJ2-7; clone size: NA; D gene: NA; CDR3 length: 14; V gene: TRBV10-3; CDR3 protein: CAISESWEYPEQYF; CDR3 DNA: TGTGCCATCAGTGAGTCATGGGAGTACCCAGAGCAGTACTTC
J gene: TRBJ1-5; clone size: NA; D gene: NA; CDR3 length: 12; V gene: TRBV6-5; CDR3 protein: CASGSSPAAQHF; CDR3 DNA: TGTGCCAGCGGTTCGTCCCCGGCGGCCCAGCATTTT
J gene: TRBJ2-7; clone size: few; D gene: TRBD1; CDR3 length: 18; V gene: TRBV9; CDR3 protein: CASSVDLSTGTGGDEQYF; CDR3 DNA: TGTGCCAGCAGCGTAGATCTCTCCACGGGGACAGGGGGCGACGAGCAGTACTTC
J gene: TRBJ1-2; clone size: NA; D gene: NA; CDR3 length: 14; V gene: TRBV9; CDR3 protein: CASSQWGAGYGYTF; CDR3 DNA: TGTGCCAGCAGCCAGTGGGGGGCTGGCTATGGCTACACCTTC
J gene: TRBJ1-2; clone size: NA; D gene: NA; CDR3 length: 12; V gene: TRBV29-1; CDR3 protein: CSVVRQGHGYTF; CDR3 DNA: TGCAGCGTTGTCCGCCAGGGCCATGGCTACACCTTC
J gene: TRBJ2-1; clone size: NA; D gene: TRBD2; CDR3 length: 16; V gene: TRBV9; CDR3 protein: CASSGQGAGGNNEQFF; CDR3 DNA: TGTGCCAGCAGCGGGCAGGGAGCGGGGGGCAACAATGAGCAGTTCTTC
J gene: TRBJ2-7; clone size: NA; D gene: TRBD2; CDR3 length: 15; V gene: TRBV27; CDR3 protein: CASSPRVAGPYEQYF; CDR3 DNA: TGTGCCAGCAGCCCACGGGTAGCGGGGCCCTACGAGCAGTACTTC
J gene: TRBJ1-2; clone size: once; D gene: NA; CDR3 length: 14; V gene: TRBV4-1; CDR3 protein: CASSQGAGAGGYTF; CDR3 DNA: TGCGCCAGCAGCCAAGGGGCAGGGGCAGGTGGCTACACCTTC
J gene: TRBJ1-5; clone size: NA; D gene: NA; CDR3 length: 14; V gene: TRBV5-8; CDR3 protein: CASSLVGPLQPQHF; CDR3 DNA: TGTGCCAGCAGCTTGGTTGGGCCATTACAGCCCCAGCATTTT
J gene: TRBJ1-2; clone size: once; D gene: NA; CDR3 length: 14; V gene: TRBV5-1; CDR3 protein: CASSLAREDYGYTF; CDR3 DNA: TGCGCCAGCAGCTTGGCCCGGGAGGACTATGGCTACACCTTC
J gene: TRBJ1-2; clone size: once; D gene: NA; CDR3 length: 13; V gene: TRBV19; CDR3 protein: CAMRADPSTGYTF; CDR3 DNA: TGTGCCATGAGAGCTGATCCATCTACGGGCTACACCTTC
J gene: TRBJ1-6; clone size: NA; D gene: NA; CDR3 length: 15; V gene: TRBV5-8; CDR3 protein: CASSLAGQYNSPLHF; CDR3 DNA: TGTGCCAGCAGCTTGGCTGGCCAGTATAATTCACCCCTCCACTTT